One sample yielded the 30 T cell receptor beta chains listed below, sequenced in a study of CD8+CD57+ T cells in acquired aplastic anemia (dated by TCRdb to the late 2010s). Expansion of CD8+CD57+ cells had been shown by flow cytometry in the patients chosen for sequencing. The data were produced on an Illumina HiSeq 2000. Profiling of TCR beta VDJ combinations and CDR3 sequences used genomic DNA as the template. TCRdb redid the processing of the public reads, applying fastp at Q25 and MiXCR, and retained in-frame beta chains. A single entry per CDR3 protein holds the most common genes and DNA from its merged rows. This sample comprises 180,000 or so distinct CDR3 sequences, approximately 48% of them detected only once. The top ten clones comprise roughly 1.8% of the sample. The sample was sorted CD4+, CD8+, or CD8+CD57+ T cells (not recorded which) from PBMCs. The receptors derive from a human donor with aplastic anemia.

This clonotype was found many times. The gene calls are TRBV5-1 and TRBJ1-5; D is unresolved. V shed 0 bases and J shed 1 base, with 5 bases lying between them. The CDR3 consists of 14 residues. Germline CDR1 is SGHRS and CDR2 is YFSETQ. The CDR3 loop reads CASSLDSSNQPQHF. The CDR3, as DNA: TGCGCCAGCAGCTTGGACAGCAGCAATCAGCCCCAGCATTTT.

V usage is TRBV12-3 or TRBV12-4 and J usage is TRBJ2-1; TRBD2 matches 7 bases. This CDR3 region has 15 residues. Germline trimming cut 6 bases from V and 6 bases from J; bases unmatched to any gene: 11. The CDR3 nucleotides read TGTGCCAGCAGCCCGGCCAGCGGGGCGGGCAATGAGCAGTTCTTC. As protein: CASSPASGAGNEQFF.

The rearrangement uses TRBV12-3 or TRBV12-4 and TRBJ2-7, with TRBD1 matching 8 bases. This CDR3 has 15 residues. After removal of 2 bases from V and 5 bases from J, the junction contained 8 bases not matched to a gene. The CDR3 DNA is TGTGCCAGCAGTTTAATGAGGACAGGGAGCGACGAGCAGTACTTC. It is translated as CASSLMRTGSDEQYF.

The table lists this clonotype with a count of one. The gene calls are TRBV14 and TRBJ1-2; TRBD1 matches 9 bases. Germline loops: CDR1 SGHDN, CDR2 FVKESK. Unmatched junction bases numbered 4, after V lost 2 bases and J lost 0 bases. CDR3 length equals 16 residues. CDR3 sequence (DNA): TGTGCCAGCAGCCAACTGGACAGGGGTTCTAACTATGGCTACACCTTC. Its translation: CASSQLDRGSNYGYTF.

The J gene is TRBJ1-1, the V gene TRBV6-5, with D possibly matching TRBD1 (6 bases). The CDR3 has 15 amino acids. V lost 5 bases to trimming and J lost 4 bases, with 17 bases between them. CDR1 MNHEY and CDR2 SVGAGI come from the germline V gene. In DNA, the CDR3 is TGTGCCAGCAGTCGGGACATCGCAACAGGCACTGAAGCTTTCTTT. Translating it yields CASSRDIATGTEAFF.

The gene calls are TRBV25-1 and TRBJ2-4; 12 positions agree with TRBD2. Germline assignment: CDR1 MGHDK and CDR2 SYGVNS. With V trimmed by 2 bases and J by 9 bases, 5 bases remained unmatched. CDR3 length: 15 amino acids. DNA for the CDR3: TGTGCCAGCAGTGAACTAGCGGGGGGGCCGAGCATTCAGTACTTC. Protein sequence: CASSELAGGPSIQYF.

About this clonotype: A much more abundant neighbour one base away suggests this may be a read error. The rearrangement uses TRBV10-3 and TRBJ1-3; D remains ambiguous. The length of the CDR3 is 15 residues. The germline V gene encodes CDR1 ENHRY and CDR2 SYGVKD. As DNA, the CDR3 is TGTGCCAGCAGTTACGACGGGCTCTCTGGAAACACCATATATTTT. Translating it yields CASSYDGLSGNTIYF.

This chain connects TRBV10-3 to TRBJ2-3, with D uncertain. The CDR3 length is 15 residues. CDR1 and CDR2 (germline): ENHRY, SYGVKD. The V gene lost 4 bases and the J gene lost 4 bases, with 15 bases spanning the gap. The CDR3 DNA follows: TGTGCCATCAGTGGAGGCCTCTCGAACTCAGATACGCAGTATTTT. Translating gives CAISGGLSNSDTQYF.

With respect to this clonotype: Being one base from a much bigger clone, this may be a read error. This chain's CDR3 is CATSGPDRGHKNLQYF. The DNA of the CDR3 is TGTGCCACCAGTGGACCGGACAGGGGGCACAAAAACCTTCAGTACTTC. This chain links TRBV24-1 with TRBJ2-4; 11 bases line up with TRBD1. The CDR3 is 16 residues long. Germline V gene lookup returns CDR1 KGHDR and CDR2 SFDVKD.

The J gene is TRBJ2-2, the V gene TRBV12-3 or TRBV12-4; D might be TRBD1 (6 bases). V was trimmed by 4 bases and J by 6 bases, leaving 12 bases between them. This CDR3 comprises 14 residues. The CDR3 DNA sequence: TGTGCCAGCAGTTCCCAGGGGCCCGCCGGGGAGCTGTTTTTT. It yields the protein CASSSQGPAGELFF.

This clonotype was picked up many times. The chain couples TRBV11-2 to TRBJ2-3; a weak D match, TRBD2 (6 bases). Germline V gene data show CDR1 as SGHAT and CDR2 as FQNNGV. This CDR3 is 15 amino acids long. Deletions cut 3 bases from V and 6 bases from J, with 16 bases between. DNA for the CDR3: TGTGCCAGCAGCTTTCGGGGGACCGTTTCCGATACGCAGTATTTT. Amino acids: CASSFRGTVSDTQYF.

The rearrangement uses TRBV20-1 and TRBJ2-7; 7 bases fit TRBD1. Looked up from germline, CDR1 is DFQATT and CDR2 is SNEGSKA (reference sequence). V trimming: 1 base; J trimming: 2 bases; junction bases outside the gene matches: 2. The CDR3 is made up of 13 amino acids. The CDR3 here is CSARGQGPYEQYF. CDR3 DNA sequence: TGCAGTGCTAGAGGACAGGGACCCTACGAGCAGTACTTC.

The V call is TRBV19, the J call TRBJ1-6; the match to TRBD1 covers 7 bases. The CDR3 runs to 13 residues. Germline loops: CDR1 LNHDA, CDR2 SQIVND (reference sequence). With V trimmed by 7 bases and J by 7 bases, 4 bases remained unmatched. The CDR3 protein is CASKAGGNSPLHF. Written as DNA, the CDR3 is TGTGCCAGTAAGGCAGGGGGGAATTCACCCCTCCACTTT.

This rearrangement joins TRBV19 to TRBJ2-1, with D uncertain. The J call could be wrong; TRBJ2-7 is a better fit for the DNA end. Germline V lookup: CDR1 LNHDA, CDR2 SQIVND (reference sequence). The CDR3 has 13 residues. CDR3 coding DNA: TGTGCCAGTAGTCTGGGGTATCCCGACGAGCAGTACTTC. Translation gives CASSLGYPDEQYF.

As regards this clonotype: A read error may be the cause here, since a much bigger clone is one base away. J is TRBJ1-6 and V is TRBV9; possibly TRBD1 for D (5 bases). The length of the CDR3 is 14 residues. Germline-derived CDR1 and CDR2 are SGDLS and YYNGEE. The CDR3 loop reads CASSLVRENSPLYF. DNA of the CDR3: TGTGCCAGCAGTTTGGTCAGGGAGAATTCACCCCTCTACTTT.

Many counts were recorded for this clonotype. Given a much more abundant clone one base away, this may be a read error. V is TRBV19 and J is TRBJ1-4; 8 bases map to TRBD1. Germline CDR1 and CDR2: LNHDA and SQIVND (reference sequence). The CDR3 is 13 residues long. The DNA for the CDR3 is TGTGCCAGTGCTGGACAGGGACTATGGAAACCGTTTTTT. Its translation is CASAGQGLWKPFF.

The chain links TRBV20-1 to TRBJ2-7; TRBD1 or TRBD2 may be the D gene (5 bases each). Trimming pared 3 bases from V and 1 base from J, leaving 13 bases between. Germline V gene data show CDR1 as DFQATT and CDR2 as SNEGSKA (reference sequence). The CDR3 is made up of 14 amino acids. Here the CDR3 DNA reads TGCAGTGCTAGGGACTTGGGGGATTCCTACGAGCAGTACTTC. Translated: CSARDLGDSYEQYF.

The J gene is TRBJ2-7, the V gene TRBV7-2; 7 bases map to TRBD1. V shed 5 bases and J 2 bases; nucleotides not matched to a gene: 9. There are 15 residues in the CDR3. Germline values: CDR1 SGHTA, CDR2 FQGNSA. The CDR3 DNA reads as TGTGCCAGCAGCCCGATACGGGACAGAGCCTACGAGCAGTACTTC. Its translation: CASSPIRDRAYEQYF.

As concerns this clonotype: Germline is not matched at one junction end, which may reflect a read error. The chain carries TRBV6-1 and TRBJ1-1; perhaps TRBD1 as D (5 bases). Germline assignment: CDR1 MNHNS and CDR2 SASEGT. The CDR3 has 15 amino acids. CDR3 coding DNA: TGTGCCAGCAGGACGGGGGGTGGTATTAACACCGAAGCTTTCTTT. It specifies CASRTGGGINTEAFF.

Many counts were recorded for this clonotype. The gene calls are TRBV2 and TRBJ1-1; perhaps TRBD1 as D (5 bases). The V gene's germline CDR1 is SNHLY and CDR2 FYNNEI. V shed 7 bases and J shed 0 bases, with 9 bases lying between them. This CDR3 spans 13 amino acids. This chain's CDR3 is CASKGDMNTEAFF. CDR3 in DNA: TGTGCCAGCAAAGGGGATATGAACACTGAAGCTTTCTTT. The variable domain in full, completed from reference TRBV2 and TRBJ1-1, reads EPEVTQTPSHQVTQMGQEVILRCVPISNHLYFYWYRQILGQKVEFLVSFYNNEISEKSEIFDDQFSVERPDGSNFTLKIRSTKLEDSAMYFCASKGDMNTEAFFGQGTRLTVV.

Many counts were recorded for this clonotype. V is TRBV6-1 and J is TRBJ1-3; 7 bases match TRBD1. CDR3 length: 14 residues. CDR1 and CDR2 from the germline V gene are MNHNS and SASEGT. Trimming took 5 bases from V and 2 from J; bases not matched to a gene: 3. Here the CDR3 reads CASSRTGAGNTIYF. CDR3 sequence (DNA): TGTGCCAGCAGTCGGACAGGTGCTGGAAACACCATATATTTT.

The J gene is TRBJ2-3, the V gene TRBV19; TRBD2 agrees at 14 bases. Trimming cost V 6 bases and J 7 bases; bases outside gene matches: 6. The CDR3 has 15 amino acids. Germline loops: CDR1 LNHDA, CDR2 SQIVND (reference sequence). The CDR3 bases are TGTGCCAGTAGCCCGACTAGCGGGGGGGCCCATACGCAGTATTTT. This encodes CASSPTSGGAHTQYF.

This clonotype was detected once. The chain combines TRBV20-1 with TRBJ1-2, with D uncertain. Germline V gene lookup returns CDR1 DFQATT and CDR2 SNEGSKA (reference sequence). The CDR3 has 14 amino acids. V dropped 0 bases and J dropped 2 bases, with 10 bases sitting between them. The chain's CDR3 is CSAREPGPNYGYTF. Here the CDR3 DNA reads TGCAGTGCTAGAGAGCCAGGTCCGAACTATGGCTACACCTTC.

In this sample, this clonotype is medium-sized. V and J are TRBV15 and TRBJ1-5; 9 bases are a match to TRBD1. Germline CDR1 is LNHNV and CDR2 is YYDKDF (reference sequence). The junction had 3 bases not matched to a gene; V was cut back by 3 bases and J by 6 bases. CDR3 length equals 14 residues. This chain's CDR3 is CATSRDRGAQPQHF. The CDR3 nucleotides are TGTGCCACCAGCAGGGACAGGGGTGCTCAGCCCCAGCATTTT.

CDR3: CSVEGGRYNEQFF. For the CDR3, the DNA is TGCAGCGTAGAGGGCGGGAGGTACAATGAGCAGTTCTTC. The V and J genes are TRBV29-1 and TRBJ2-1; 8 positions match TRBD2. Looked up from germline, CDR1 is SQVTM and CDR2 is ANQGSEA. The CDR3 loop spans 13 amino acids. J lost 4 bases, V lost 6 bases, and 5 bases had no gene match.

The chain joins TRBV20-1 to TRBJ2-7; TRBD2 matches 11 bases. Looked up from germline, CDR1 is DFQATT and CDR2 is SNEGSKA (reference sequence). V shed 3 bases, J shed 7 bases, and the junction held 8 bases outside the gene matches. This CDR3 is 14 amino acids long. The chain's CDR3 is CSARKTGTSGEQYF. CDR3 DNA sequence: TGCAGTGCTAGGAAAACCGGGACTAGCGGAGAGCAGTACTTC.

This clonotype occurred a few times. The chain uses TRBV28 and TRBJ1-2; D is possibly TRBD1 (5 bases). The CDR3 loop spans 12 amino acids. The V and J ends lost 9 bases and 1 base respectively, with 9 bases between them. The V gene's germline CDR1 is MDHEN and CDR2 SYDVKM. The CDR3 bases are TGTGCCAGTGAGACAGTTAACTATGGCTACACCTTC. Its translation is CASETVNYGYTF.

The genes are TRBV15 and TRBJ2-5; D uncertain. The germline V gene encodes CDR1 LNHNV and CDR2 YYDKDF (reference sequence). The CDR3 is 16 amino acids. The V end was cut by 5 bases, the J end by 5 bases, with 21 bases between. Here the CDR3 DNA reads TGTGCCACCAGCGTCGATAGATGGGGTACAAAGGAGACCCAGTACTTC. Protein product: CATSVDRWGTKETQYF.

The chain couples TRBV24-1 to TRBJ2-1; tentative D call: TRBD2 (6 bases). The CDR3 is 14 residues long. In germline, CDR1 is KGHDR, CDR2 SFDVKD. Trimming pared 8 bases from V and 2 bases from J, leaving 12 bases between. The CDR3: CATTGGSPYNEQFF. The CDR3, as DNA: TGTGCCACCACTGGAGGGAGCCCCTACAATGAGCAGTTCTTC.

This clonotype appeared many times. In DNA form, the CDR3 reads TGTGCCAGCAGCTTAGATCAGGGGGCGTACTATGGCTACACCTTC. This gives the protein CASSLDQGAYYGYTF. The V call is TRBV7-6, the J call TRBJ1-2; 8 bases fit TRBD1. V lost 1 base and J lost 3; bases outside the gene matches: 4. CDR3 length equals 15 residues. Germline lookup yields CDR1 SGHVS and CDR2 FNYEAQ.